This is a list of T cell receptor beta chains from one sample in a study of radiotherapy plus CTLA-4 blockade in lung cancer. The repertoire was sequenced with immunoSEQ multiplex PCR; TCRdb's copy has only in-frame clones and lacks some. The profile shows 100,000 or so clones, approximately 82% of them singletons. The sample was peripheral blood, taken from a patient treated with radiotherapy plus ipilimumab. These receptors were taken from a human donor with non-small cell lung cancer that progressed on radiotherapy plus ipilimumab. The conserved cysteine and the conserved F or W are not part of the CDR3 here. Fields, in order: J gene, V gene, CDR3 protein.

j_gene: TRBJ2-3; v_gene: TRBV11-1; CDR3aa: ASSLLTGGTDTQY
j_gene: TRBJ2-3; v_gene: TRBV27; CDR3aa: ASSRKTGGSTDTQY
j_gene: TRBJ2-3; v_gene: TRBV30; CDR3aa: AWRPRQVTDTQY
j_gene: TRBJ2-2; v_gene: TRBV10-3; CDR3aa: ATYGTSGENTGELF
j_gene: TRBJ1-1; v_gene: TRBV16; CDR3aa: ASSYTPTEAF
j_gene: TRBJ2-5; v_gene: TRBV4-1; CDR3aa: ASSQKGTPQETQY
j_gene: TRBJ1-1; v_gene: TRBV23-1; CDR3aa: ARRFMNTEAF
j_gene: TRBJ2-7; v_gene: TRBV27; CDR3aa: ASSPGQNPYEQY
j_gene: TRBJ2-1; v_gene: TRBV13; CDR3aa: ASSLRAGGSSYNEQF
j_gene: TRBJ2-7; v_gene: TRBV29-1; CDR3aa: SVGGGEGYEQY
j_gene: TRBJ2-7; v_gene: TRBV5-1; CDR3aa: ASTPGGTTLLEQY
j_gene: TRBJ2-2; v_gene: TRBV18; CDR3aa: ASSPDRGELF
j_gene: TRBJ2-5; v_gene: TRBV15; CDR3aa: ATSRSPGETQY
j_gene: TRBJ2-7; v_gene: TRBV25-1; CDR3aa: ASSEYGTGVPYEQY
j_gene: TRBJ1-6; v_gene: TRBV6-1; CDR3aa: ASSETGVSSYNSPLH
j_gene: TRBJ2-5; v_gene: TRBV7-3; CDR3aa: ASSLTGGGETQY
j_gene: TRBJ2-3; v_gene: TRBV18; CDR3aa: ASSPKLGGATDTQY
j_gene: TRBJ2-1; v_gene: TRBV4-3; CDR3aa: ASSQESQGGYNEQF
j_gene: TRBJ1-2; v_gene: TRBV10-3; CDR3aa: AISGSGANYGYT
j_gene: TRBJ2-3; v_gene: TRBV5-1; CDR3aa: ASSPEARATDTQY
j_gene: TRBJ2-1; v_gene: TRBV14; CDR3aa: ASSQRGGLYNEQF
j_gene: TRBJ1-2; v_gene: TRBV4-3; CDR3aa: ASSQVGFSYGYT
j_gene: TRBJ2-2; v_gene: TRBV27; CDR3aa: ASSLSLRGITGELF
j_gene: TRBJ1-2; v_gene: TRBV5-5; CDR3aa: ASSSTIGGYT
j_gene: TRBJ2-7; v_gene: TRBV28; CDR3aa: ASSRPPGNSYEQY
j_gene: TRBJ1-3; v_gene: TRBV6-5; CDR3aa: ASKRGVSSGNTIY
j_gene: TRBJ2-1; v_gene: TRBV7-2; CDR3aa: ASSSGQGVLMEQF
j_gene: TRBJ1-5; v_gene: TRBV6-5; CDR3aa: ASKESGDSNQPQH
j_gene: TRBJ1-2; v_gene: TRBV7-9; CDR3aa: ASSSPRQGLNYGYT
j_gene: TRBJ1-1; v_gene: TRBV18; CDR3aa: ASSPDSNTEAF
j_gene: TRBJ2-1; v_gene: TRBV11-2; CDR3aa: ASSLRTSSNEQF
j_gene: TRBJ1-6; v_gene: TRBV7-2; CDR3aa: ASSYIFVNSPLH
j_gene: TRBJ1-3; v_gene: TRBV7-7; CDR3aa: AGKTSDFGVLSSGNTIY
j_gene: TRBJ2-7; v_gene: TRBV7-2; CDR3aa: ASSVDSINSYEQY
j_gene: TRBJ2-7; v_gene: TRBV11-1; CDR3aa: ASSLGVQDNEQY
j_gene: TRBJ1-2; v_gene: TRBV19; CDR3aa: ASSIENSGRYYGYT
j_gene: TRBJ1-3; v_gene: TRBV4-3; CDR3aa: ASSQVFGLTGNTIY
j_gene: TRBJ1-1; v_gene: TRBV7-2; CDR3aa: ASSKVLGVNTEAF
j_gene: TRBJ2-1; v_gene: TRBV6-6; CDR3aa: ASRREGSYNEQF
j_gene: TRBJ2-7; v_gene: TRBV4-1; CDR3aa: ASSQAGGGGYEQY
j_gene: TRBJ1-1; v_gene: TRBV6-1; CDR3aa: ASEQGFGTEAS
j_gene: TRBJ2-2; v_gene: TRBV7-9; CDR3aa: ASSLPGTPSNTGELF
j_gene: TRBJ2-1; v_gene: TRBV21-1; CDR3aa: ASSKSKGDEQF
j_gene: TRBJ1-5; v_gene: TRBV30; CDR3aa: AWSRGGTNQPQH
j_gene: TRBJ2-1; v_gene: TRBV5-1; CDR3aa: ASSSGTSSEQF
j_gene: TRBJ2-7; v_gene: TRBV21-1; CDR3aa: ASSWGDRGPYEQY
j_gene: TRBJ2-7; v_gene: TRBV11-2; CDR3aa: ASSLTPGGSYEQY
j_gene: TRBJ1-2; v_gene: TRBV15; CDR3aa: ATSRDRGRYYGYT
j_gene: TRBJ2-7; v_gene: TRBV9; CDR3aa: ASSENVGTGAYEQY
j_gene: TRBJ2-3; v_gene: TRBV4-3; CDR3aa: ASSQGALTASGTQY
j_gene: TRBJ2-7; v_gene: TRBV5-5; CDR3aa: ASSTQTGPYEQY
j_gene: TRBJ1-1; v_gene: TRBV19; CDR3aa: ASSITGQGGTEAF